Below, 23 T cell receptor beta chains from the same sample are listed, as sequenced in a study of T-cell reconstitution after alpha-beta-depleted transplantation in children. Unique molecular identifiers were used in preparing the TCRbeta library. TCRdb fed the PCR reads into MiXCR, producing one record per CDR3 protein. The repertoire holds hundreds of thousands of distinct CDR3 sequences, with around 13% as singletons. Sequenced material: PBMCs, taken before TCRalphabeta/CD19-depleted stem cell transplant. The source of these receptors is a girl aged 2 to 9 with congenital amegakaryocytic thrombocytopenia, due to receive a stem cell transplant.

To note about this clonotype: A read error may be the cause here, since a much bigger clone is one base away. The chain has TRBV5-1 and TRBJ2-1, with TRBD2 as a possible D gene (5 bases). The V gene's germline CDR1 is SGHRS and CDR2 YFSETQ. The CDR3 is made up of 13 amino acids. The CDR3, as DNA: TGCGCCGGCAGCGCAACCGGGGACAATGAGCAGTTCTTC. This translates into CAGSATGDNEQFF.

The rearrangement links TRBV11-2 to TRBJ1-1; TRBD1 might be the D (6 bases). Per germline, CDR1 SGHAT and CDR2 FQNNGV. This CDR3 region has 15 residues. Trimming took off 5 bases at V and 1 base at J, with 14 bases between the two ends. CDR3 in amino acids: CASSPWGDKNTEAFF. CDR3 DNA sequence: TGTGCCAGCAGCCCATGGGGGGACAAGAACACTGAAGCTTTCTTT.

This clonotype showed up many times. J is TRBJ2-7 and V is TRBV20-1; 8 nucleotides match TRBD1. This CDR3 contains 14 residues. Trimming removed 2 bases from V and 4 bases from J; junction bases left unmatched: 7. CDR1 is DFQATT, CDR2 SNEGSKA, per germline (reference sequence). In nucleotides, the CDR3 is TGCAGTGCTAGAACCGGACAGGGAGGATACGAGCAGTACTTC. Protein sequence: CSARTGQGGYEQYF.

A note on this clonotype: One base away lies a much larger clone, so this may be a sequencing read error. The V call is TRBV5-1, the J call TRBJ2-1, with 11 bases fitting TRBD2. The CDR3 has 16 amino acids. Germline CDR1 is SGHRS and CDR2 is YFSETQ. In DNA, the CDR3 is TGCGCCAGCAGCTTAAGTCGACTAGCGGGGAACAATGAGCAGTCCTTC. It is translated as CASSLSRLAGNNEQSF.

This sequence joins TRBV25-1 and TRBJ2-5; 13 bases are a match to TRBD2. This CDR3 has 17 residues. Germline V gene data show CDR1 as MGHDK and CDR2 as SYGVNS. Unmatched junction bases numbered 11, after V lost 3 bases and J lost 7 bases. CDR3: CASSDLLAGGHSGTQYF. CDR3 sequence (DNA): TGTGCCAGCAGTGACCTACTAGCGGGAGGGCATTCGGGGACCCAGTACTTC.

This sequence joins TRBV7-3 and TRBJ2-3; D unclear. Germline V gene lookup returns CDR1 SGHTA and CDR2 FQGTGA. This CDR3 has 13 amino acids. Trimming took off 0 bases at V and 6 bases at J, with 7 bases between the two ends. The CDR3 spells CASSLTGFDTQYF. The CDR3 DNA reads as TGTGCCAGCAGCTTAACTGGATTCGATACGCAGTATTTT.

This clonotype showed up many times. The rearrangement uses TRBV29-1 and TRBJ2-1; D is possibly TRBD2 (5 bases). The V end was cut by 3 bases, the J end by 4 bases, with 13 bases between. The CDR3 sequence is 14 residues long. CDR1 and CDR2 (germline): SQVTM, ANQGSEA. For the CDR3, the DNA is TGCAGCGTTGATGTGGGAGAGTTATACAATGAGCAGTTCTTC. This codes for CSVDVGELYNEQFF.

The table lists this clonotype with many counts. The gene calls are TRBV10-2 and TRBJ2-3, with no clear D. The CDR3 has 11 amino acids. Germline-derived CDR1 and CDR2 are WSHSY and SAAADI. With 3 bases removed from V and 6 bases from J, the gap between germline ends came to 4 bases. In DNA form, the CDR3 reads TGCGCCAGCAGTGACGTTGATACGCAGTATTTT. Translated: CASSDVDTQYF.

This clonotype has more than one count but fewer than ten. The CDR3 loop is CASSLGGASGYEQYF. In DNA, the CDR3 is TGCGCCAGCAGCTTGGGGGGGGCTAGCGGTTACGAGCAGTACTTC. The chain employs TRBV5-1 and TRBJ2-7; tentative D call: TRBD2 (7 bases). V lost 0 bases to trimming and J lost 4 bases, with 14 bases between them. Per the germline V gene, CDR1 is SGHRS and CDR2 is YFSETQ. There are 15 residues in the CDR3.

This clonotype was seen a few times. The V call is TRBV25-1, the J call TRBJ1-1, with a possible D match to TRBD1 (5 bases). Germline V gives CDR1 MGHDK, CDR2 SYGVNS. The ends were cut back, 4 bases at V and 6 bases at J, with 15 bases in the middle. The CDR3 runs to 14 residues. CDR3 sequence: CASSVGDPWPEAFF. CDR3 coding DNA: TGTGCCAGCAGTGTAGGGGACCCATGGCCTGAAGCTTTCTTT. Supplemented by reference TRBV25-1 and TRBJ1-1, the full variable domain reads EADIYQTPRYLVIGTGKKITLECSQTMGHDKMYWYQQDPGMELHLIHYSYGVNSTEKGDLSSESTVSRIRTEHFPLTLESARPSHTSQYLCASSVGDPWPEAFFGQGTRLTVV.

This clonotype was recorded many times. The chain uses TRBV10-1 and TRBJ2-2; D is ambiguous. CDR1 and CDR2 from the germline V gene are WNHNN and SYGVQD (reference sequence). The CDR3 length is 12 residues. Deletions cut 4 bases from V and 6 bases from J, with 6 bases between. CDR3 DNA sequence: TGCGCCAGCAGTGGCTTAGCCGGGGAGCTGTTTTTT. It is translated as CASSGLAGELFF.

This clonotype came up a few times. In DNA form, the CDR3 reads TGTGCCACCAGCAGAGAAGTAGCCTTCTCCTACGAGCAGTACTTC. Amino acid sequence: CATSREVAFSYEQYF. The chain uses TRBV15 and TRBJ2-7; no clear D. Looked up from germline, CDR1 is LNHNV and CDR2 is YYDKDF (reference sequence). V shed 0 bases and J shed 0 bases, with 9 bases lying between them. The CDR3 contains 15 residues.

About this clonotype: This may be a read error: a much more frequent sequence differs by one nucleotide. This chain uses TRBV20-1 with TRBJ1-2; 7 positions agree with TRBD1. The germline CDR1 and CDR2 sequences are DFQATT and SNEGSKA (reference sequence). The CDR3 loop spans 14 amino acids. The CDR3 reads CSAQSSQGLGGDTF. The CDR3 DNA reads TGCAGTGCTCAATCCTCACAGGGGTTAGGTGGCGACACCTTC.

The gene calls are TRBV7-8 and TRBJ2-3; 10 bases map to TRBD1. V was pared by 2 bases and J by 3 bases, with 5 bases of the junction left unmatched. The CDR3 has 16 amino acids. Germline loops: CDR1 SGHVS, CDR2 FQNEAQ. The CDR3 loop is CASSLRDRGRTDTQYF. The CDR3 DNA follows: TGTGCCAGCAGCTTAAGAGACAGGGGGCGGACAGATACGCAGTATTTT.

The chain is built from TRBV27 and TRBJ2-1, with 12 bases matching TRBD2. The CDR3 consists of 15 residues. V shed 7 bases and J 5 bases; nucleotides not matched to a gene: 6. Germline V gene data show CDR1 as MNHEY and CDR2 as SMNVEV (reference sequence). The CDR3 nucleotides read TGTGCCAGCACCGGACTAGCGGGGACCGACAATGAGCAGTTCTTC. Its translation is CASTGLAGTDNEQFF.

This chain connects TRBV5-1 to TRBJ2-6, with 10 nucleotides matching TRBD1. The CDR3 is made up of 17 amino acids. CDR1 is SGHRS and CDR2 is YFSETQ in the germline V gene. V gave up 4 bases and J gave up 1 base; unmatched junction bases: 5. CDR3 in DNA: TGCGCCAGCAGCACTACGGGACAGGGGTCTGGGGCCAACGTCCTGACTTTC. Encoded protein: CASSTTGQGSGANVLTF. Filled out from reference TRBV5-1 and TRBJ2-6, the complete variable domain reads KAGVTQTPRYLIKTRGQQVTLSCSPISGHRSVSWYQQTPGQGLQFLFEYFSETQRNKGNFPGRFSGRQFSNSRSEMNVSTLELGDSALYLCASSTTGQGSGANVLTFGAGSRLTVL.

There are many counts of this clonotype. Written as DNA, the CDR3 is TGTGCCAGCAGCTTGAGAGGGAGCGGATACGAGCAGTACTTC. Translation gives CASSLRGSGYEQYF. This chain connects TRBV5-6 to TRBJ2-7, with D possibly matching TRBD2 (5 bases). Trimming left V 1 base short and J 4 bases short, with 12 bases between. This CDR3 comprises 14 residues. From germline, CDR1 is SGHDT and CDR2 YYEEEE. The complete variable domain, with remaining parts taken from reference TRBV5-6 and TRBJ2-7, reads DAGVTQSPTHLIKTRGQQVTLRCSPKSGHDTVSWYQQALGQGPQFIFQYYEEEERQRGNFPDRFSGHQFPNYSSELNVNALLLGDSALYLCASSLRGSGYEQYFGPGTRLTVT.

The chain has TRBV12-3 or TRBV12-4 and TRBJ2-5, with TRBD1 identical over 9 bases. The CDR3 spans 17 residues. V shed 3 bases and J 5 bases; nucleotides not matched to a gene: 13. CDR3 amino acids: CASSLKGQGPLRETQYF. CDR3 nucleotide sequence: TGTGCCAGCAGTTTGAAGGGACAGGGACCCCTCAGGGAGACCCAGTACTTC.

This clonotype was seen more than once but under ten times. This chain uses TRBV20-1 with TRBJ2-5, with unresolved D. This CDR3 is built from 11 residues. V lost 5 bases, J lost 4 bases, and 8 bases lay in between. Per the germline V gene, CDR1 is DFQATT and CDR2 is SNEGSKA (reference sequence). CDR3 amino acids: CSALSRETQYF. CDR3 nucleotides: TGCAGTGCTCTTAGCCGAGAGACCCAGTACTTC.

In this sample, this clonotype turned up many times. The V gene is TRBV7-2, the J gene TRBJ1-1, with D perhaps TRBD1 (5 bases). The germline V gene encodes CDR1 SGHTA and CDR2 FQGNSA. There are 16 residues in the CDR3. V gave up 2 bases and J gave up 1 base, with 14 bases separating them. The CDR3 is CASSLLAPRGNTEAFF. CDR3 DNA sequence: TGTGCCAGCAGCTTATTAGCACCGAGGGGGAACACTGAAGCTTTCTTT. Together with reference TRBV7-2 and TRBJ1-1, the CDR3 gives the full variable domain: GAGVSQSPSNKVTEKGKDVELRCDPISGHTALYWYRQSLGQGLEFLIYFQGNSAPDKSGLPSDRFSAERTGGSVSTLTIQRTQQEDSAVYLCASSLLAPRGNTEAFFGQGTRLTVV.

The chain links TRBV29-1 to TRBJ2-1; D remains unclear. Trimming shortened V by 5 bases and J by 6 bases, and 17 bases separated the two germline ends. The CDR3 is made up of 14 amino acids. From germline, CDR1 is SQVTM and CDR2 ANQGSEA. The CDR3 DNA reads TGCAGCGTTTTAATGCGGACCCTTGGCAATGAGCAGTTCTTC. It encodes CSVLMRTLGNEQFF.

This rearrangement joins TRBV10-3 to TRBJ2-7; D is ambiguous. CDR3 size: 11 residues. Germline CDR1 and CDR2: ENHRY and SYGVKD. V was trimmed by 3 bases and J by 9 bases, leaving 9 bases between them. CDR3 DNA sequence: TGTGCCATCAGTGAAGGATGGGGGCAGTACTTC. It is translated as CAISEGWGQYF.

The sample holds a few counts of this clonotype. The rearrangement uses TRBV10-3 and TRBJ1-1; D uncertain. Trimming pared 4 bases from V and 2 bases from J, leaving 8 bases between. The CDR3 sequence is 13 residues long. In germline, CDR1 is ENHRY, CDR2 SYGVKD. CDR3 protein: CAISGGRNTEAFF. DNA of the CDR3: TGTGCCATCAGTGGCGGGAGAAACACTGAAGCTTTCTTT.